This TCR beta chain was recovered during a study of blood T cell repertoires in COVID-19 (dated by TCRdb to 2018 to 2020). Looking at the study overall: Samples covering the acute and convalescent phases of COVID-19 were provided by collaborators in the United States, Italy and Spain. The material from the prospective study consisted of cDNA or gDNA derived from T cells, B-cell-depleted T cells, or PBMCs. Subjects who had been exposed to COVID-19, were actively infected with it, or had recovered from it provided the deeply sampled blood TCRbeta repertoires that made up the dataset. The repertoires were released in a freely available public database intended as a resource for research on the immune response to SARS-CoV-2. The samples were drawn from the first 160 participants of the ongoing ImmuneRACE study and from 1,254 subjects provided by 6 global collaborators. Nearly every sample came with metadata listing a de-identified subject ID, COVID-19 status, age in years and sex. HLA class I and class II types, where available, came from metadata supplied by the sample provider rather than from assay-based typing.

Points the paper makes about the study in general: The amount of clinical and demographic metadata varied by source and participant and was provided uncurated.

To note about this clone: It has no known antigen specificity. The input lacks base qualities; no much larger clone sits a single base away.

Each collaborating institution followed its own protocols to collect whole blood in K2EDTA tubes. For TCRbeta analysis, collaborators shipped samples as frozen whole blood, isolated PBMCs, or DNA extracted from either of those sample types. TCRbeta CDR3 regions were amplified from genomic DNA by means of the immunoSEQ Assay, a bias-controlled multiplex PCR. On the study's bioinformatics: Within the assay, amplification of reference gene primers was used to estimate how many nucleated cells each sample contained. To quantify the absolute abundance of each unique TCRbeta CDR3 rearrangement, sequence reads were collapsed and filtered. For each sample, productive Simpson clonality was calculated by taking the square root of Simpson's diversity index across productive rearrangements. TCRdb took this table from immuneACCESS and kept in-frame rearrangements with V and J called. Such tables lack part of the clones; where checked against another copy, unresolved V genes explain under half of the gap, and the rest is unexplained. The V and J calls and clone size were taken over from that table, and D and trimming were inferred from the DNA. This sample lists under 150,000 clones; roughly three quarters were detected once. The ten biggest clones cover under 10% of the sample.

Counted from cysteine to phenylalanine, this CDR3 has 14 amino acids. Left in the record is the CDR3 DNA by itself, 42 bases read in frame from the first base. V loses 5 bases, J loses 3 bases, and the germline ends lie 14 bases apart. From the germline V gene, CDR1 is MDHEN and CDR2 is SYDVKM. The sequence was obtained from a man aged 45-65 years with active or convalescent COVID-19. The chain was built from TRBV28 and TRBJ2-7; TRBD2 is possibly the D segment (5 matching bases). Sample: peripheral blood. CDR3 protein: CASSPSGIDYEQYF. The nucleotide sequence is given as TGTGCCAGCAGTCCATCGGGAATCGACTACGAGCAGTACTTC.